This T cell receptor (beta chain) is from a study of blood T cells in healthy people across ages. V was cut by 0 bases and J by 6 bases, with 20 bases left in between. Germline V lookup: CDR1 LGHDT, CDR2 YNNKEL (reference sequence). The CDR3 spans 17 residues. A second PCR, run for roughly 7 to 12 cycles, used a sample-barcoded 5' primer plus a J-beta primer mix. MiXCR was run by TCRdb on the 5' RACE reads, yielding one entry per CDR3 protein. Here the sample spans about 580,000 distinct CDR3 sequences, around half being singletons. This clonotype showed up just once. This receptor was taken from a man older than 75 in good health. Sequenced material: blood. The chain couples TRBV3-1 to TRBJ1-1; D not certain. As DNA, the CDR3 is TGTGCCAGCAGCCAAGATCCCGACTCCACAACAGAGCCTGAAGCTTTCTTT. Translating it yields CASSQDPDSTTEPEAFF.